This is a list of T cell receptor beta chains from one sample in a study of OX40 agonist ivuxolimab in advanced cancers. Some clones are missing from TCRdb's copy, which holds only in-frame ones; the method was immunoSEQ multiplex PCR. The repertoire holds tens of thousands of clones, with 75% to 95% as singletons. This specimen was CD4+ or CD8+ T cells sorted from blood, taken in a trial of the OX40 agonist ivuxolimab. Receptor source: an adult with an advanced solid tumor such as melanoma, head and neck, liver or kidney cancer. CDR3s include the opening cysteine and the closing phenylalanine or tryptophan. The order of the fields is J gene, V gene, clone size, D gene, CDR3 protein, CDR3 DNA. The D gene is left open where the match is weak. Size is stated for part of the rows, as once, few or many counts, or as a class when the clone is expanded.

TRBJ2-1 TRBV2 - TRBD2 CASFSGRSNEQFF TGTGCCAGTTTTAGCGGGAGGAGTAATGAGCAGTTCTTC
TRBJ2-1 TRBV15 - - CATSRAEHNEQFF TGTGCCACCAGCAGAGCTGAACACAATGAGCAGTTCTTC
TRBJ1-4 TRBV7-9 - - CASSEGGQGEKLFF TGTGCCAGCAGCGAGGGAGGACAAGGAGAAAAACTGTTTTTT
TRBJ2-1 TRBV1 - - CTSSHFYNEQFF TGCACCAGCAGCCACTTCTACAATGAGCAGTTCTTC
TRBJ1-5 TRBV6-5 - - CASSYRTVNNQPQHF TGTGCCAGCAGTTACCGGACCGTGAACAATCAGCCCCAGCATTTT
TRBJ2-6 TRBV30 - TRBD1 CAYEQGAAGANVLTF TGTGCCTACGAACAGGGGGCGGCTGGGGCCAACGTCCTGACTTTC
TRBJ2-3 TRBV11-1 - - CASSRRLVDAGGTDTQYF TGTGCCAGCAGCAGGCGACTAGTGGATGCTGGGGGCACAGATACGCAGTATTTT
TRBJ1-3 TRBV6-1 - - CASSEAAVSGNTIYF TGTGCCAGCAGTGAAGCGGCAGTCTCTGGAAACACCATATATTTT
TRBJ1-5 TRBV5-1 - - CASSLSGDRDQPQHF TGCGCCAGCAGCTTGTCGGGGGACCGGGATCAGCCCCAGCATTTT
TRBJ2-7 TRBV7-9 - - CASSLDGSSVYEQYF TGTGCCAGCAGCTTAGATGGTAGCTCCGTATACGAGCAGTACTTC
TRBJ1-6 TRBV28 once - CASSFWGPEGSPLHF TGTGCCAGCAGTTTCTGGGGGCCAGAGGGTTCACCCCTCCACTTT